The T cell receptor beta chain described here comes from a study of blood T cell repertoires in COVID-19. Assay used: immunoSEQ multiplex PCR; TCRdb lists only in-frame clones, some missing. Among about 170,000 clones listed, less than 90% were seen once. With V trimmed by 4 bases and J by 5 bases, 7 bases remained unmatched. Germline V CDR1 and CDR2: SGHVS, FQNEAQ. CDR3 length: 16 amino acids. The TCR comes from a man aged 18-30 years with active or convalescent COVID-19. What was sequenced was peripheral blood. V usage is TRBV7-8 and J usage is TRBJ2-3; 12 positions agree with TRBD2. CDR3 amino acids: CASSSLAGGPKDTQYF. CDR3 in DNA: TGTGCCAGCAGCTCTCTAGCGGGGGGGCCGAAAGATACGCAGTATTTT. Using reference TRBV7-8 and TRBJ2-3 for the parts outside the CDR3, the full variable domain is GAGVSQSPRYKVAKRGQDVALRCDPISGHVSLFWYQQALGQGPEFLTYFQNEAQLDKSGLPSDRFFAERPEGSVSTLKIQRTQQEDSAVYLCASSSLAGGPKDTQYFGPGTRLTVL.